Listed below are T cell receptor beta chains from one sample, sequenced in a study of blood T cell repertoires in COVID-19. Produced via immunoSEQ multiplex PCR; TCRdb's table is partial and in-frame only. The repertoire has roughly 250,000 clones, 87% of them found once; the top ten carry around 7.8%. Sample: peripheral blood. These receptors all come from a man aged 55 to 70 who had recovered from COVID-19. Both conserved end residues are part of each CDR3. The order of the fields is D gene, J gene, clone size, V gene, CDR3 DNA, CDR3 protein. The D gene is left open where the match is weak. The listing skips clone size in some rows; elsewhere it reads once, few, many or a size class.

TRBD1,TRBJ1-2,.,TRBV7-9,TGTGCCAGCAGCTCTAGCGGACAGGGTTATGGCTACACCTTC,CASSSSGQGYGYTF
.,TRBJ1-6,once,TRBV5-1,TGCGCCAGCAGCCCCCAGGTAAGTGGAGGCCTCAATTCACCCCTCCACTTT,CASSPQVSGGLNSPLHF
TRBD1,TRBJ1-6,once,TRBV28,TGTGCCAGCAGACCGAGACAGGGGGCTAATTCACCCCTCCACTTT,CASRPRQGANSPLHF
.,TRBJ1-5,.,TRBV21-1,TGTGCCAGCAGCAAAGGGGGCGGAGACAGCAATCAGCCCCAGCATTTT,CASSKGGGDSNQPQHF
.,TRBJ1-2,.,TRBV24-1,TGTGCCACCAGTGATGACCGGGGTCACGGCTACACCTTC,CATSDDRGHGYTF
.,TRBJ2-3,.,TRBV10-1,TGCGCCAGCAGTTCCCGCAGGGATGGCACAGATACGCAGTATTTT,CASSSRRDGTDTQYF
TRBD1,TRBJ2-5,.,TRBV5-5,TGTGCCAGCAGCTTGCTAAGGACAGGGGGGGAGACCCAGTACTTC,CASSLLRTGGETQYF
.,TRBJ1-2,.,TRBV9,TGTGCCAGCGGTGGACCGTGGGGAGCTGGCTACACCTTC,CASGGPWGAGYTF
.,TRBJ1-6,.,TRBV3-1/TRBV3-2,TGTGCCAGCAGCCAACGACAGGTTTGGGATTCACCCCTCCACTTT,CASSQRQVWDSPLHF
.,TRBJ2-5,.,TRBV6-1,TGTGCCAGCAGTGAAAGAGTTTTACAAGAGACCCAGTACTTC,CASSERVLQETQYF
.,TRBJ2-7,.,TRBV10-2,TGCGCCAGCCACGACGACGGGGGTGGAAACGAGCAGTACTTC,CASHDDGGGNEQYF
.,TRBJ1-4,.,TRBV13,TGTGCCAGCAGCCTAGGGTCAGGTGGTTCGAGTGAAAAACTGTTTTTT,CASSLGSGGSSEKLFF
.,TRBJ2-2,.,TRBV6-6,TGTGCCAGCAGCTATAAGGGGACCGGGGAGCTGTTTTTT,CASSYKGTGELFF
TRBD2,TRBJ2-3,.,TRBV11-2,TGTGCCAGCAGCCCGGGAGTAGCGGGGGACGGGACAGATACGCAGTATTTT,CASSPGVAGDGTDTQYF
TRBD2,TRBJ2-3,.,TRBV6-5,TGTGCCAGCAGGGAGCGGGGGAGCACAGATACGCAGTATTTT,CASRERGSTDTQYF
TRBD1,TRBJ1-4,.,TRBV28,TGTGCCAGCAGTCGGACAGGGGAAAAACTGTTTTTT,CASSRTGEKLFF
TRBD1,TRBJ1-2,.,TRBV18,TGTGCCAGCTCACCGAGCGAGGCCCCAGGGGGCACCTTC,CASSPSEAPGGTF
TRBD1,TRBJ2-2,.,TRBV6-5,TGTGCCAGCAGTCCACGACAGGGAATCGGGGAGCTGTTTTTT,CASSPRQGIGELFF
.,TRBJ1-6,.,TRBV6-5,TGTGCCAGTATCCGGGACAACGTATCTAATTCACCCCTCCACTTT,CASIRDNVSNSPLHF
.,TRBJ2-1,once,TRBV6-6,TGTGCCAGCAGATCGGGGGGCGTACGCCTTGATGAGCAGTTCTTC,CASRSGGVRLDEQFF
TRBD2,TRBJ2-5,.,TRBV24-1,TGTGCCACCAGTGAGCTAGCGGGGGCACAAGAGACCCAGTACTTC,CATSELAGAQETQYF
TRBD2,TRBJ2-5,.,TRBV3-1/TRBV3-2,TGTGCCAGCAGCCAAGTTTCGACTAGCGGTAGGGGGACCCAGTACTTC,CASSQVSTSGRGTQYF
.,TRBJ1-4,.,TRBV12-3/TRBV12-4,TGTGCCAGCAGGTCTCAGGAAAAACTGTTTTTT,CASRSQEKLFF
TRBD2,TRBJ2-3,.,TRBV24-1,TGTGCCACCAGTGATACAGCTAGCGGGGGGGCGAATACGCAGTATTTT,CATSDTASGGANTQYF
.,TRBJ2-1,.,TRBV5-4,TGTGCCAGCAGCTTGGCCCCCGGGTCGGTGCCTCATGAGCAGTTCTTC,CASSLAPGSVPHEQFF
.,TRBJ1-1,few,TRBV27,TGTGCCAGCAGTGGTTTTCAGTTATGGGGGGGTACTGAAGCTTTCTTT,CASSGFQLWGGTEAFF
TRBD2,TRBJ2-5,.,TRBV6-6,TGTGCCAGCAGTCTGATGACTAGCGGGGGGGCCGGTGAGACCCAGTACTTC,CASSLMTSGGAGETQYF
TRBD1,TRBJ2-7,.,TRBV10-3,TGTGCCATCAGTGGACCGGGACAGGGCCTCTACGAGCAGTACTTC,CAISGPGQGLYEQYF
.,TRBJ1-2,.,TRBV7-8,TGTGCCAGCAGCTTAGTTGGGGCAGGGGCCAACTATGGCTACACCTTC,CASSLVGAGANYGYTF
TRBD1,TRBJ1-2,few,TRBV19,TGTGCCAGTTTCGACGCAGGGGGCGCGGACTATGGCTACACCTTC,CASFDAGGADYGYTF
.,TRBJ1-6,once,TRBV5-1,TGCGCCAGCAGCTTGGTAGGGAGTAATTCACCCCTCCACTTT,CASSLVGSNSPLHF
.,TRBJ2-3,.,TRBV4-2,TGTGCCAGCAGCCAAGAAGGACAGTCCACAGATACGCAGTATTTT,CASSQEGQSTDTQYF
TRBD1,TRBJ1-5,once,TRBV7-8,TGTGCCAGCAGCTCCGAGACAGGGATGGGTCAGCCCCAGCATTTT,CASSSETGMGQPQHF
.,TRBJ2-1,.,TRBV6-6,TGTGCCAGCATCTCACCTCCAGGGATCAATGAGCAGTTCTTC,CASISPPGINEQFF
.,TRBJ1-5,.,TRBV20-1,TGCAGTGCTAGTTTCGGGTATAGCAATCAGCCCCAGCATTTT,CSASFGYSNQPQHF